These T cell receptor beta chains were read from a single sample in a study of blood T cells in healthy people across ages. One entry per CDR3 protein, called by TCRdb with MiXCR from the 5' RACE reads. The table lists around 870,000 distinct CDR3 sequences, around 28% of them singletons. The sequenced sample was blood. The source is a woman aged 80 or older in good health. Each CDR3 is given with its conserved first and last residue. A D gene is named only where the DNA matches it firmly. Part of the rows lack a size; the others show once, few, many or a class for expanded clones.

v_gene	abundance	d_gene	j_gene	CDR3aa	CDR3nt
TRBV6-2/TRBV6-3	.	TRBD1	TRBJ1-1	CASSSRTGGISTEAFF	TGTGCCAGCAGTTCCAGGACAGGGGGCATAAGCACTGAAGCTTTCTTT
TRBV6-1	many	.	TRBJ2-7	CASSDNYEQYF	TGTGCCAGCAGTGACAACTACGAGCAGTACTTC
TRBV30	few	.	TRBJ1-5	CAWSVEGKGHQPQHF	TGTGCCTGGAGTGTAGAAGGGAAGGGGCATCAGCCCCAGCATTTT
TRBV7-2	few	.	TRBJ1-1	CASSQRQFNTEAFF	TGTGCCAGCAGCCAAAGACAGTTTAACACTGAAGCTTTCTTT
TRBV2	many	TRBD2	TRBJ2-4	CASAGENIQYF	TGTGCCAGCGCGGGGGAAAACATTCAGTACTTC
TRBV5-1	many	.	TRBJ1-2	CASSLSGLAANYGYTF	TGCGCCAGCAGCTTGTCAGGGCTTGCGGCTAACTATGGCTACACCTTC
TRBV18	.	TRBD1	TRBJ2-1	CASSPRSTGGNEQVF	TGTGCCAGCTCACCACGGTCGACAGGGGGCAATGAGCAGGTCTTC
TRBV4-3	many	TRBD1	TRBJ1-4	CASSQAGTDNEKLFF	TGCGCCAGCAGCCAAGCCGGGACAGATAATGAAAAACTGTTTTTT
TRBV7-9	many	TRBD2	TRBJ2-1	CASSSRIAGARYEQFF	TGTGCCAGCAGCTCGAGAATAGCGGGTGCTCGCTATGAGCAGTTCTTC
TRBV3-1	.	.	TRBJ2-6	CASSQIGVHSGANVLTF	TGTGCCAGCAGCCAAATTGGGGTCCACTCTGGGGCCAACGTCCTGACTTTC
TRBV29-1	once	.	TRBJ2-3	CSVTGRVGDTQYF	TGCAGCGTGACGGGAAGAGTCGGAGATACGCAGTATTTT
TRBV6-1	.	.	TRBJ2-7	CASSESYMGSYGQYF	TGTGCCAGCAGTGAAAGCTATATGGGTTCCTACGGGCAGTACTTC
TRBV27	.	.	TRBJ1-6	CASRGATRTDSPLHF	TGTGCCAGCAGGGGGGCCACACGCACGGATTCACCCCTCCACTTT
TRBV12-3/TRBV12-4	.	.	TRBJ2-1	CASIPPGRILYNEQFF	TGTGCCAGCATTCCCCCGGGGCGAATCCTCTACAATGAGCAGTTCTTC
TRBV7-9	many	.	TRBJ2-5	CASSLRTARTQETQYF	TGTGCCAGCAGCTTAAGGACAGCCCGGACCCAAGAGACCCAGTACTTC
TRBV6-1	.	TRBD2	TRBJ2-1	CASSTRLAGIYNEQFF	TGTGCCAGCAGTACGCGACTAGCGGGGATATACAATGAGCAGTTCTTC
TRBV12-3/TRBV12-4	.	.	TRBJ1-1	CASSFGTDKNTEAFF	TGTGCCAGCAGTTTTGGTACGGACAAGAACACTGAAGCTTTCTTT
TRBV2	.	TRBD1	TRBJ2-1	CASGGTGEYNEQFF	TGTGCCAGCGGTGGGACAGGGGAATACAATGAGCAGTTCTTC
TRBV5-1	.	.	TRBJ2-7	CASSARTLGNEQYF	TGCGCCAGCAGCGCCAGGACACTTGGGAATGAGCAGTACTTC
TRBV5-5	.	.	TRBJ2-4	CASSLGPDAKNIQYF	TGTGCCAGCAGCTTGGGACCGGACGCCAAAAACATTCAGTACTTC
TRBV24-1	many	.	TRBJ2-3	CATSESGLRDTQYF	TGTGCCACCAGTGAGTCGGGCTTGAGAGATACGCAGTATTTT